Sequencing of this T cell receptor beta chain was carried out in a study of technical replicates of blood from four donors. Germline V CDR1 and CDR2: MNHEY, SMNVEV (reference sequence). Trimming removed 0 bases from V and 4 bases from J; junction bases left unmatched: 4. The CDR3 loop spans 15 amino acids. Generated by immunoSEQ multiplex PCR, the TCRdb table keeps only in-frame clones and is missing some. The sample lists roughly 70,000 clones; about 94% were seen once. The specimen was T cells isolated from PBMCs. This sequence originates from a human donor in good health. This chain links TRBV27 with TRBJ2-7; TRBD2 agrees at 9 bases. For the CDR3, the DNA is TGTGCCAGCAGTTTATCCCTAGCGGGGAGTTACGAGCAGTACTTC. It encodes CASSLSLAGSYEQYF.